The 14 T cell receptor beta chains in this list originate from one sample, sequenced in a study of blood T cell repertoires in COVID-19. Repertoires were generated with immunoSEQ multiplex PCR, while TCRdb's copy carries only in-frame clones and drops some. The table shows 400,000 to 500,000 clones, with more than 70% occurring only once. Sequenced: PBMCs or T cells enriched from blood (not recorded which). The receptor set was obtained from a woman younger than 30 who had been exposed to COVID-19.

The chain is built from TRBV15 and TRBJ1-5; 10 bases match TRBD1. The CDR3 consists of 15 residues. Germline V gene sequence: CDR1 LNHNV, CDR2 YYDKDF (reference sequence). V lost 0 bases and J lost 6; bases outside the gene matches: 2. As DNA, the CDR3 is TGTGCCACCAGCAGAGACGACAGGGGGCTTCAGCCCCAGCATTTT. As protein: CATSRDDRGLQPQHF.

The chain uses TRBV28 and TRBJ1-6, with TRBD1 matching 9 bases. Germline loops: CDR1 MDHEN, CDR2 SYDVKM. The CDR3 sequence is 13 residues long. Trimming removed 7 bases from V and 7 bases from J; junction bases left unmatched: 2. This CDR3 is CASTGQGNSPLHF. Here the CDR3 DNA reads TGTGCCAGCACTGGACAGGGGAATTCACCCCTCCACTTT.

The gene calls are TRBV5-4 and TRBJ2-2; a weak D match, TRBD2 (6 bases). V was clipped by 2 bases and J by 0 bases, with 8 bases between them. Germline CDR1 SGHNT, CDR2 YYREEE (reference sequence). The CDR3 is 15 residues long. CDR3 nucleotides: TGTGCCAGCAGCTTAGGACTAACGAACACCGGGGAGCTGTTTTTT. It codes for CASSLGLTNTGELFF.

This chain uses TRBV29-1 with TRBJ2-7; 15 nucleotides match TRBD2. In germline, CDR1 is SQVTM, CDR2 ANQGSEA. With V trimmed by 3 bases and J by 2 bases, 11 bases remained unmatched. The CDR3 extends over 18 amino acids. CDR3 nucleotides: TGCAGCGTTGACGGCCCGGGACTAGCGGGAGGCCTCGCCTACGAGCAGTACTTC. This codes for CSVDGPGLAGGLAYEQYF.

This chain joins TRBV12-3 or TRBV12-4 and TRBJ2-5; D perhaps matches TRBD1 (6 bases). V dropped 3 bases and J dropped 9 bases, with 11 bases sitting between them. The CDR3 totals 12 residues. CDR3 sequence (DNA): TGTGCCAGCAGTTTGGGGGCCAGTGCCCAGTACTTC. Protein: CASSLGASAQYF.

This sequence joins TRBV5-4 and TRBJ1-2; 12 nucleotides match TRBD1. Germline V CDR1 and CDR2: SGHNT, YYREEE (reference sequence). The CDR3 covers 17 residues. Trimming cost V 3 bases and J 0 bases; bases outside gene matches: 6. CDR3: CASSSGTGGTANYGYTF. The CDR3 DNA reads TGTGCCAGCAGCTCCGGGACAGGGGGCACAGCTAACTATGGCTACACCTTC. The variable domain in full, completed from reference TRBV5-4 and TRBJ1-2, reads ETGVTQSPTHLIKTRGQQVTLRCSSQSGHNTVSWYQQALGQGPQFIFQYYREEENGRGNFPPRFSGLQFPNYSSELNVNALELDDSALYLCASSSGTGGTANYGYTFGSGTRLTVV.

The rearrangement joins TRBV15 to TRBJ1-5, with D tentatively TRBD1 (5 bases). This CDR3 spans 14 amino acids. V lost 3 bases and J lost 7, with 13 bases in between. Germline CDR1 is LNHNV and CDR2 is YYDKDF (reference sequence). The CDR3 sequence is CATSSSGRVQPQHF. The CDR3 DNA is TGTGCCACCAGCAGCAGTGGCAGGGTGCAGCCCCAGCATTTT. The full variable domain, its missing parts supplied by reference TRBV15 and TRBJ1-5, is DAMVIQNPRYQVTQFGKPVTLSCSQTLNHNVMYWYQQKSSQAPKLLFHYYDKDFNNEADTPDNFQSRRPNTSFCFLDIRSPGLGDTAMYLCATSSSGRVQPQHFGDGTRLSIL.

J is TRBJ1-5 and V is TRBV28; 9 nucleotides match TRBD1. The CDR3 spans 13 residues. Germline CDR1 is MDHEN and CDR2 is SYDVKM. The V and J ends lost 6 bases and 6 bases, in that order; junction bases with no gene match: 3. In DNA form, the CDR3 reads TGTGCCAGCAGGGACAGGGGCGGTCAGCCCCAGCATTTT. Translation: CASRDRGGQPQHF. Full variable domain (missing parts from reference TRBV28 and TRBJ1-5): DVKVTQSSRYLVKRTGEKVFLECVQDMDHENMFWYRQDPGLGLRLIYFSYDVKMKEKGDIPEGYSVSREKKERFSLILESASTNQTSMYLCASRDRGGQPQHFGDGTRLSIL.

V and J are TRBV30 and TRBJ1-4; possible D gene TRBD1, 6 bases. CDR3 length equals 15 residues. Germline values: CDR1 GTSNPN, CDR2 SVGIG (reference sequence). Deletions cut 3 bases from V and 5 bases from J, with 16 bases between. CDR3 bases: TGTGCCTGGAGCCAGCCCGGGACACGAAATGAAAAACTGTTTTTT. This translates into CAWSQPGTRNEKLFF.

This CDR3 is CASSQEIFGPNEKLFF. The CDR3 region has the DNA TGCGCCAGCAGCCAAGAAATTTTTGGGCCTAATGAAAAACTGTTTTTT. V and J are TRBV4-1 and TRBJ1-4; D gene ambiguous. V was clipped by 0 bases and J by 3 bases, with 11 bases between them. The CDR3 covers 16 residues. The germline V gene has CDR1 MGHRA and CDR2 YSYEKL.

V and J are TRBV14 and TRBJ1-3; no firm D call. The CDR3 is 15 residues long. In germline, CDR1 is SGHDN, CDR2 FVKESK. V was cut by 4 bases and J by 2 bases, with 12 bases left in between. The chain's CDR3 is CASSRGLLTGNTIYF. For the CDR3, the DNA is TGTGCCAGCAGCCGAGGACTCTTAACTGGAAACACCATATATTTT.

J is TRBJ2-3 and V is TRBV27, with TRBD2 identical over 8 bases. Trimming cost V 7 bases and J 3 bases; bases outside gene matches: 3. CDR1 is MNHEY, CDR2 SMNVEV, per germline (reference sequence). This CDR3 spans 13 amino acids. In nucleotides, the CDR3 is TGTGCCAGCAAGACGGGAGGGACAGATACGCAGTATTTT. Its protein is CASKTGGTDTQYF.

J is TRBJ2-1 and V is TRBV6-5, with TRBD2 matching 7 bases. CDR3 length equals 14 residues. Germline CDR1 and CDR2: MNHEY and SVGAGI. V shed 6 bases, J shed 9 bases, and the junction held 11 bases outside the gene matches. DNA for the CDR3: TGTGCCAGCAGCGGCTGGGGAGGGCCTAGTGAGCAGTTCTTC. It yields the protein CASSGWGGPSEQFF.

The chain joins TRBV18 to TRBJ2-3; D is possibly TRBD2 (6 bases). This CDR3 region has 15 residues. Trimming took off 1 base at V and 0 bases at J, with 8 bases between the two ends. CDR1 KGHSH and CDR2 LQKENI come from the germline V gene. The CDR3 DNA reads TGTGCCAGCTCACCACGGGACTTCAGCACAGATACGCAGTATTTT. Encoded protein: CASSPRDFSTDTQYF. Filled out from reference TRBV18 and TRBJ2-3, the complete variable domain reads NAGVMQNPRHLVRRRGQEARLRCSPMKGHSHVYWYRQLPEEGLKFMVYLQKENIIDESGMPKERFSAEFPKEGPSILRIQQVVRGDSAAYFCASSPRDFSTDTQYFGPGTRLTVL.